The 11 T cell receptor beta chains below come from one sample, sequenced in a study of blood T cell repertoires in COVID-19. Repertoires were generated with immunoSEQ multiplex PCR, while TCRdb's copy carries only in-frame clones and drops some. The sample includes approximately 100,000 clones, about 90% of them seen just once. Input material: peripheral blood. Source of these receptors: a human donor with COVID-19, enrolled during active disease. The donor label of this sample is uncertain.

CDR3 coding DNA: TGTGCCAGCAGTTTATCGGATGCGGGCGGGGAGCAGTACTTC. Protein product: CASSLSDAGGEQYF. The V call is TRBV27, the J call TRBJ2-7; D possibly corresponds to TRBD2 (5 bases). The CDR3 runs 14 residues. Germline V gene lookup returns CDR1 MNHEY and CDR2 SMNVEV (reference sequence). V was cut by 0 bases and J by 7 bases, with 13 bases left in between.

This clone was counted a single time. The V gene is TRBV6-1, the J gene TRBJ1-5, with TRBD1 matching 7 bases. Germline V gene lookup returns CDR1 MNHNS and CDR2 SASEGT. CDR3 length: 17 residues. Trimming at V came to 4 bases and at J to 2 bases, leaving 11 bases not matched to a gene. CDR3 region: CASSGTGEVSGNQPQHF. Written as DNA, the CDR3 is TGTGCCAGCAGTGGAACAGGGGAAGTATCGGGCAATCAGCCCCAGCATTTT.

The chain has TRBV7-9 and TRBJ2-3; 8 nucleotides align to TRBD1. V was clipped by 5 bases and J by 3 bases; unmatched bases: 4. CDR3 length: 14 amino acids. The germline V gene encodes CDR1 SEHNR and CDR2 FQNEAQ (reference sequence). CDR3 DNA: TGTGCCAGCAGCCCCGGACAGGGAACAGATACGCAGTATTTT. Translating gives CASSPGQGTDTQYF.

The V call is TRBV19, the J call TRBJ2-6, with a possible D match to TRBD2 (5 bases). The ends were cut back, 2 bases at V and 2 bases at J, with 10 bases in the middle. This CDR3 is 16 amino acids long. Germline CDR1 and CDR2: LNHDA and SQIVND (reference sequence). CDR3 in DNA: TGTGCCAGTAGTATAATGGGAGCTGCTGGGGCCAACGTCCTGACTTTC. This codes for CASSIMGAAGANVLTF.

V gene TRBV11-2 combines with J gene TRBJ2-7, with 10 bases lining up with TRBD2. Trimming removed 4 bases from V and 4 bases from J; junction bases left unmatched: 7. Germline assignment: CDR1 SGHAT and CDR2 FQNNGV. The CDR3 sequence is 15 residues long. CDR3 protein: CASSSLVAGGYEQYF. In DNA form, the CDR3 reads TGTGCCAGCAGCTCCCTGGTAGCGGGGGGTTACGAGCAGTACTTC.

The V and J genes are TRBV5-4 and TRBJ2-1; 12 bases fit TRBD2. Unmatched junction bases numbered 7, after V lost 4 bases and J lost 5 bases. CDR1 and CDR2 from the germline V gene are SGHNT and YYREEE (reference sequence). CDR3 length equals 16 residues. The CDR3 protein is CASSIRLAGGHNEQFF. CDR3 DNA sequence: TGTGCCAGCAGCATCAGGCTAGCGGGGGGGCACAATGAGCAGTTCTTC.

J is TRBJ2-1 and V is TRBV6-5, with D possibly TRBD1 on 5 matching bases. There are 15 residues in the CDR3. Germline CDR1 MNHEY, CDR2 SVGAGI. Trimming left V 4 bases short and J 8 bases short, with 18 bases between. The CDR3 protein is CASSSQSRQGHEQFF. The CDR3 DNA reads as TGTGCCAGCAGTTCCCAGTCGAGGCAGGGCCATGAGCAGTTCTTC.

The chain recombines TRBV6-1 with TRBJ1-1; D is ambiguous. V lost 1 base and J 11 bases, leaving 11 bases between the germline ends. This CDR3 spans 12 amino acids. CDR1 MNHNS and CDR2 SASEGT come from the germline V gene. The CDR3 loop reads CASSEGLLEAFF. As DNA, the CDR3 is TGTGCCAGCAGTGAAGGCCTGCTCGAGGCTTTCTTT.

In DNA, the CDR3 is TGTGCCAGCGGAGTAACAGGCAACACTGAAGCTTTCTTT. Translated: CASGVTGNTEAFF. J is TRBJ1-1 and V is TRBV3-1 (or the pseudogene TRBV3-2); perhaps TRBD1 as D (5 bases). CDR1 and CDR2 from the germline V gene are LGHDT and YNNKEL (reference sequence). The CDR3 runs to 13 residues. Trimming took 8 bases from V and 2 from J, leaving 12 bases between them.

This chain uses TRBV7-9 with TRBJ2-2, with D possibly being TRBD2 (5 bases). Trimming removed 3 bases at V and 6 bases at J, with 14 bases between. This CDR3 is 15 amino acids long. The germline V gene has CDR1 SEHNR and CDR2 FQNEAQ (reference sequence). Here the CDR3 reads CASSFSASQAGELFF. As DNA, the CDR3 is TGTGCCAGCAGCTTCAGTGCTAGCCAGGCCGGGGAGCTGTTTTTT.

The chain couples TRBV4-1 to TRBJ2-2; 9 nucleotides match TRBD1. This CDR3 contains 16 residues. J was trimmed by 3 bases and V by 2 bases; bases with no gene match: 4. Germline V gene sequence: CDR1 MGHRA, CDR2 YSYEKL. The CDR3 protein is CASSQTGTGHTGELFF. The CDR3 DNA follows: TGCGCCAGCAGCCAAACAGGGACAGGGCACACCGGGGAGCTGTTTTTT.